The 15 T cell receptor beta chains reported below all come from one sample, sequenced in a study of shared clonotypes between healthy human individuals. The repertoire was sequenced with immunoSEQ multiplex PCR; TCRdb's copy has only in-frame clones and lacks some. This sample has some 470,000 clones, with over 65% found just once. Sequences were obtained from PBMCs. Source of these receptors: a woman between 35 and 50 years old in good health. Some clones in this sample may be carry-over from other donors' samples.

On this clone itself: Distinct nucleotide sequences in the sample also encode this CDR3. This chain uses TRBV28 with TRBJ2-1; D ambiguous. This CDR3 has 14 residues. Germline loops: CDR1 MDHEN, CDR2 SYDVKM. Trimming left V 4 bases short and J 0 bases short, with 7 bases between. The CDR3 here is CASSSSGSYNEQFF. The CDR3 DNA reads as TGTGCCAGCAGTTCATCTGGCTCCTACAATGAGCAGTTCTTC.

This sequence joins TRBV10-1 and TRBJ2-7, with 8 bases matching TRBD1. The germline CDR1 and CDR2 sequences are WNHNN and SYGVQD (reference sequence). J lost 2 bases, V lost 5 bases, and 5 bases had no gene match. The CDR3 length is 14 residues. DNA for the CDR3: TGCGCCAGCAGTAGGACAGGGAAGGCCTACGAGCAGTACTTC. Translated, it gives CASSRTGKAYEQYF.

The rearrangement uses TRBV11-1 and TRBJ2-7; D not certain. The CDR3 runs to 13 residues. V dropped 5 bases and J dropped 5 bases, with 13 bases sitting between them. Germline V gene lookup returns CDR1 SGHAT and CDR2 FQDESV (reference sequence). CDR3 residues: CASSPQVGHEQYF. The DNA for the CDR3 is TGTGCCAGCAGCCCCCAGGTGGGTCACGAGCAGTACTTC.

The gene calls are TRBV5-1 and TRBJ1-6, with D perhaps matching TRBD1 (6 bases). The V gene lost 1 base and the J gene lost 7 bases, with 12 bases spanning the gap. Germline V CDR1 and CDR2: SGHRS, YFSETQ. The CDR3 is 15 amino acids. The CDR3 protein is CASSLSGGGNSPLHF. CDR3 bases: TGCGCCAGCAGCTTGTCGGGAGGGGGGAATTCACCCCTCCACTTT.

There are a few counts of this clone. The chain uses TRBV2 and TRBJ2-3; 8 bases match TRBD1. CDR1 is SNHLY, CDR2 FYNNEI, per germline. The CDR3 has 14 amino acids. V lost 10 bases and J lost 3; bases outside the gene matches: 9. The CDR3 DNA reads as TGTGCCACCAAGACAGGGGTGGGTACAGATACGCAGTATTTT. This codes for CATKTGVGTDTQYF.

CDR3 bases: TGTGCCATCAGCTTAACGGGACAGGGGAACAATGAGCAGTTCTTC. Protein: CAISLTGQGNNEQFF. The gene calls are TRBV10-3 and TRBJ2-1; the match to TRBD1 covers 10 bases. Germline trimming cut 6 bases from V and 5 bases from J; bases unmatched to any gene: 7. CDR1 ENHRY and CDR2 SYGVKD come from the germline V gene. CDR3 length: 15 residues.

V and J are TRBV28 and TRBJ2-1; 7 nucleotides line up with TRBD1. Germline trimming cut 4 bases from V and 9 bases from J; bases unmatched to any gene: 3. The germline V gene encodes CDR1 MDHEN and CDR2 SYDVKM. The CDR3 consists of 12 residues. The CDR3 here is CASSYRGREQFF. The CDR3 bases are TGTGCCAGCAGTTACAGGGGCCGTGAGCAGTTCTTC.

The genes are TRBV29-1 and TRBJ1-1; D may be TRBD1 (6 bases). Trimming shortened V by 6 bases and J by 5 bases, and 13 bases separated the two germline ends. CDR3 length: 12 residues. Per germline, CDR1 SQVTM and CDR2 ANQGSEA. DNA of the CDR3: TGCAGCGTACAGGGTTCGGTAACTGAAGCTTTCTTT. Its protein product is CSVQGSVTEAFF.

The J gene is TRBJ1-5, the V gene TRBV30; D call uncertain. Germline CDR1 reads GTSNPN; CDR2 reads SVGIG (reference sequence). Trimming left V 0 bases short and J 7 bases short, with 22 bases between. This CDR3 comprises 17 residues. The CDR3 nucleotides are TGTGCCTGGAGTGTACGGCTTGGAGGGTCCCTGCAGCAGCCCCAGCATTTT. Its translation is CAWSVRLGGSLQQPQHF.

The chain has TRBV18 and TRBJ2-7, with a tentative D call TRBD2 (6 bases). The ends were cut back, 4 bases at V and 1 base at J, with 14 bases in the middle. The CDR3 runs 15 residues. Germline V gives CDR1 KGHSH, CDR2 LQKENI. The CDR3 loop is CASSLFTGVSYEQYF. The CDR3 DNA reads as TGTGCCAGCTCACTATTCACGGGAGTATCCTACGAGCAGTACTTC.

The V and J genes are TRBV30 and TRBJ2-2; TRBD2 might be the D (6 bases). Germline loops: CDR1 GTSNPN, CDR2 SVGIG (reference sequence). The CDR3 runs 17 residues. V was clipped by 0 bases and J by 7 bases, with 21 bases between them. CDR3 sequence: CAWSVPTSLGSFGELFF. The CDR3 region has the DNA TGTGCCTGGAGTGTACCCACTAGCCTAGGATCCTTCGGGGAGCTGTTTTTT.

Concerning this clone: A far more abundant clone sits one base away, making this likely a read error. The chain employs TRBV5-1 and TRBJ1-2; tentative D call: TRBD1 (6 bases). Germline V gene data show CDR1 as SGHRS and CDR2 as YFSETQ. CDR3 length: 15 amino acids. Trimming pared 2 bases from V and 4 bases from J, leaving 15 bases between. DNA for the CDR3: TGCGCCAGCAGCTTATCGGACAGTCCGAGCTATGGCTACACCTTC. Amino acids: CASSLSDSPSYGYTF.

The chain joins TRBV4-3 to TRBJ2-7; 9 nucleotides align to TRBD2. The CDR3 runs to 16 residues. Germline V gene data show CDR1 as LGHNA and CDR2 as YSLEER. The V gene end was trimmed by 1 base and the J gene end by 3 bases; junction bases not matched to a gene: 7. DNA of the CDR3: TGCGCCAGCAGCCAAGTCCCCTCTAGCGGGATCTACGAGCAGTACTTC. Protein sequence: CASSQVPSSGIYEQYF.

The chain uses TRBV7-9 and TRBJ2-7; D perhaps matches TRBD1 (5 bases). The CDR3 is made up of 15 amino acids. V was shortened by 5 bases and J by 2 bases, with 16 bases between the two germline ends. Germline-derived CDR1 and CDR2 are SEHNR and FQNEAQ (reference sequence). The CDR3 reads CASSNDRTFAYEQYF. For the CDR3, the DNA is TGTGCCAGCAGCAACGACAGAACATTCGCCTACGAGCAGTACTTC.

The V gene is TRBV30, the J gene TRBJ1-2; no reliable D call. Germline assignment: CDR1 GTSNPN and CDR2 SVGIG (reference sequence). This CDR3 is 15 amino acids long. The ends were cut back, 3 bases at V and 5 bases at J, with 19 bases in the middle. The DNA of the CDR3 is TGTGCCTGGAGCCTTCAGACTCCGGTCGGTTATGGCTACACCTTC. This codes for CAWSLQTPVGYGYTF.